Below, 28 T cell receptor beta chains from the same sample are listed, as sequenced in a study of T cell changes during pregnancy in multiple sclerosis. Some clones are missing from TCRdb's copy, which holds only in-frame ones; the method was immunoSEQ multiplex PCR. The sample records approximately 65,000 clones, roughly 92% being singletons. The specimen comprised CD8+ T cells from peripheral blood mononuclear cells, sampled in the third trimester of pregnancy. The origin of the receptors is a female donor in good health, enrolled as a control in a pregnancy study.

The V and J genes are TRBV13 and TRBJ1-1; D not resolved. CDR1 PRHDT and CDR2 FYEKMQ come from the germline V gene (reference sequence). V was pared by 3 bases and J by 6 bases, with 5 bases between. There are 11 residues in the CDR3. CDR3 nucleotides: TGTGCCAGCAGCTTTCTTGCTGAAGCTTTCTTT. Amino acids: CASSFLAEAFF.

The chain combines TRBV7-8 with TRBJ1-1, with D tentatively TRBD1 (6 bases). Germline loops: CDR1 SGHVS, CDR2 FQNEAQ. This CDR3 contains 15 residues. V was shortened by 1 base and J by 7 bases, with 16 bases between the two germline ends. CDR3 amino acids: CASSLGRSRGNEAFF. CDR3 nucleotide sequence: TGTGCCAGCAGCTTAGGACGTTCCAGGGGTAATGAAGCTTTCTTT.

The genes are TRBV27 and TRBJ1-1; D ambiguous. V was clipped by 4 bases and J by 1 base, with 7 bases between them. The CDR3 totals 13 residues. Germline lookup yields CDR1 MNHEY and CDR2 SMNVEV (reference sequence). DNA of the CDR3: TGTGCCAGCAGTTCCGCAGGGAACACTGAAGCTTTCTTT. Protein product: CASSSAGNTEAFF.

The chain is built from TRBV6-5 and TRBJ2-3; unclear D gene. V lost 0 bases and J 2 bases, leaving 9 bases between the germline ends. The CDR3 is made up of 15 amino acids. Germline CDR1 reads MNHEY; CDR2 reads SVGAGI. CDR3 protein: CASSYSTYLTDTQYF. The CDR3 coding sequence is TGTGCCAGCAGTTACTCGACTTACCTCACAGATACGCAGTATTTT.

The chain uses TRBV13 and TRBJ1-3, with 7 bases fitting TRBD1. Trimming took 5 bases from V and 8 from J; bases not matched to a gene: 6. This CDR3 comprises 13 residues. CDR1 and CDR2 from the germline V gene are PRHDT and FYEKMQ (reference sequence). The CDR3 DNA is TGTGCCAGCAGCATCAACAGGGGACACACCATATATTTT. It codes for CASSINRGHTIYF. The variable domain in full, completed from reference TRBV13 and TRBJ1-3, reads AAGVIQSPRHLIKEKRETATLKCYPIPRHDTVYWYQQGPGQDPQFLISFYEKMQSDKGSIPDRFSAQQFSDYHSELNMSSLELGDSALYFCASSINRGHTIYFGEGSWLTVV.

This chain links TRBV7-9 with TRBJ2-7, with 9 bases lining up with TRBD1. The CDR3 extends over 15 amino acids. With V trimmed by 6 bases and J by 6 bases, 12 bases remained unmatched. CDR1 is SEHNR, CDR2 FQNEAQ, per germline (reference sequence). CDR3 DNA: TGTGCCAGCAGAGCCGGGACAGGGTACGCGGGCGAGCAGTACTTC. This codes for CASRAGTGYAGEQYF.

J is TRBJ2-1 and V is TRBV6-4; 7 bases fit TRBD1. The trim removed 10 bases at V and 5 bases at J, leaving 5 bases unmatched. Germline V lookup: CDR1 MRHNA, CDR2 SNTAGT. CDR3 length equals 12 residues. The CDR3 bases are TGTGCCACCTCACAGGGGAACAATGAGCAGTTCTTC. Amino acids: CATSQGNNEQFF.

The chain is built from TRBV9 and TRBJ2-5, with 11 bases matching TRBD2. The germline CDR1 and CDR2 sequences are SGDLS and YYNGEE. Trimming cost V 0 bases and J 3 bases; bases outside gene matches: 7. The CDR3 length is 17 residues. CDR3 DNA: TGTGCCAGCAGCGTAGCCTGGTATAGCGGGGGGGAAGAGACCCAGTACTTC. Translated, it gives CASSVAWYSGGEETQYF. The variable domain in full, with the rest retrieved from reference TRBV9 and TRBJ2-5, is DSGVTQTPKHLITATGQRVTLRCSPRSGDLSVYWYQQSLDQGLQFLIQYYNGEERAKGNILERFSAQQFPDLHSELNLSSLELGDSALYFCASSVAWYSGGEETQYFGPGTRLLVL.

This rearrangement joins TRBV5-1 to TRBJ1-1; unclear D gene. The CDR3 extends over 14 amino acids. Trimming stripped 0 bases from V and 2 bases from J, with 8 bases between. Germline lookup yields CDR1 SGHRS and CDR2 YFSETQ. In DNA form, the CDR3 reads TGCGCCAGCAGCTTGGTCGGGGTAAACACTGAAGCTTTCTTT. This codes for CASSLVGVNTEAFF.

This chain connects TRBV5-4 to TRBJ2-3, with TRBD2 matching 8 bases. Germline V CDR1 and CDR2: SGHNT, YYREEE (reference sequence). The trim removed 0 bases at V and 11 bases at J, leaving 2 bases unmatched. CDR3 length: 12 residues. The CDR3 is CASSLGSGEQYF. CDR3 sequence (DNA): TGTGCCAGCAGCTTGGGTAGCGGGGAGCAGTATTTT. The whole variable domain, remainder taken from reference TRBV5-4 and TRBJ2-3, is ETGVTQSPTHLIKTRGQQVTLRCSSQSGHNTVSWYQQALGQGPQFIFQYYREEENGRGNFPPRFSGLQFPNYSSELNVNALELDDSALYLCASSLGSGEQYFGPGTRLTVL.

The gene calls are TRBV7-3 and TRBJ2-2; D unclear. With 1 base removed from V and 8 bases from J, the gap between germline ends came to 5 bases. Germline V lookup: CDR1 SGHTA, CDR2 FQGTGA. The CDR3 runs to 12 residues. CDR3 nucleotides: TGTGCCAGCAGCTTAAATCCAGGGGAGCTGTTTTTT. This codes for CASSLNPGELFF.

The genes are TRBV9 and TRBJ2-2; possible D gene TRBD2, 5 bases. There are 14 residues in the CDR3. The germline V gene has CDR1 SGDLS and CDR2 YYNGEE. V gave up 5 bases and J gave up 4 bases, with 12 bases separating them. Here the CDR3 reads CASRDSDLTGELFF. In DNA form, the CDR3 reads TGTGCCAGCAGAGATAGCGACCTCACCGGGGAGCTGTTTTTT.

This chain uses TRBV9 with TRBJ1-5, with 8 bases aligning to TRBD1. The CDR3 is 15 residues long. The V and J ends lost 4 bases and 4 bases, in that order; junction bases with no gene match: 7. The germline gives CDR1 SGDLS, CDR2 YYNGEE. CDR3 bases: TGTGCCAGCAGCCTCGGACAGGGCATTAATCAGCCCCAGCATTTT. This sequence encodes CASSLGQGINQPQHF.

The CDR3 sequence: CASSPGTGGNYGYTF. CDR3 in DNA: TGTGCCAGCAGTCCCGGGACAGGGGGCAACTATGGCTACACCTTC. This rearrangement joins TRBV7-9 to TRBJ1-2; TRBD1 matches at 12 bases. The CDR3 has 15 residues. J lost 2 bases, V lost 6 bases, and 4 bases had no gene match. Germline assignment: CDR1 SEHNR and CDR2 FQNEAQ (reference sequence).

The chain joins TRBV9 to TRBJ1-3; the D is unclear. Trimming stripped 4 bases from V and 1 base from J, with 9 bases between. The CDR3 is 14 amino acids. Germline loops: CDR1 SGDLS, CDR2 YYNGEE. For the CDR3, the DNA is TGTGCCAGCAGCACTCTAGGTTCTGGAAACACCATATATTTT. It translates to CASSTLGSGNTIYF.

CDR3 sequence reads: CASRIDSSPFTEAFF. The CDR3 nucleotides read TGTGCCAGCAGAATAGACAGTAGCCCCTTCACTGAAGCTTTCTTT. The V gene is TRBV6-5, the J gene TRBJ1-1; tentatively, D is TRBD1 (5 bases). Per the germline V gene, CDR1 is MNHEY and CDR2 is SVGAGI. Trimming removed 6 bases at V and 4 bases at J, with 18 bases between. CDR3 size: 15 residues.

The rearrangement links TRBV7-2 to TRBJ2-2; 9 bases are shared with TRBD1. The V and J ends lost 4 bases and 6 bases, in that order; junction bases with no gene match: 6. CDR3 length: 15 amino acids. CDR1 is SGHTA and CDR2 is FQGNSA in the germline V gene. The DNA of the CDR3 is TGTGCCAGCAGCTCACCTGGACAGGGGTCCGGGGAGCTGTTTTTT. Residues: CASSSPGQGSGELFF.

The chain joins TRBV10-3 to TRBJ1-1; possibly TRBD1 for D (5 bases). Germline loops: CDR1 ENHRY, CDR2 SYGVKD. Trimming removed 11 bases at V and 2 bases at J, with 15 bases between. The CDR3 has 13 amino acids. This chain's CDR3 is CASGGVLNTEAFF. CDR3 bases: TGTGCCTCGGGGGGGGTCTTAAACACTGAAGCTTTCTTT.

V is TRBV5-1 and J is TRBJ1-1, with no clear D. Trimming took off 4 bases at V and 13 bases at J, with 17 bases between the two ends. The CDR3 runs to 12 residues. From germline, CDR1 is SGHRS and CDR2 YFSETQ. The CDR3 loop reads CASSLDPLLVFF. The DNA of the CDR3 is TGCGCCAGCAGCCTCGACCCACTTCTAGTTTTCTTT.

The chain is built from TRBV4-1 and TRBJ1-1, with D possibly TRBD1 on 6 matching bases. In germline, CDR1 is MGHRA, CDR2 YSYEKL. The CDR3 runs 13 residues. Trimming cost V 10 bases and J 4 bases, with 16 bases left between them. The CDR3 DNA is TGCGCCACCCATGGAACAGGGACCACTGAAGCTTTCTTT. Its translation is CATHGTGTTEAFF.

The chain uses TRBV7-2 and TRBJ1-1, with D uncertain. Germline CDR1 reads SGHTA; CDR2 reads FQGNSA. V was trimmed by 2 bases and J by 8 bases, leaving 6 bases between them. This CDR3 comprises 11 residues. CDR3 region: CASSLNNEAFF. The CDR3 region has the DNA TGTGCCAGCAGCTTAAACAACGAAGCTTTCTTT. The variable domain in full, with the rest retrieved from reference TRBV7-2 and TRBJ1-1, is GAGVSQSPSNKVTEKGKDVELRCDPISGHTALYWYRQSLGQGLEFLIYFQGNSAPDKSGLPSDRFSAERTGGSVSTLTIQRTQQEDSAVYLCASSLNNEAFFGQGTRLTVV.

This chain uses TRBV13 with TRBJ1-4, with D unclear. The ends were cut back, 7 bases at V and 7 bases at J, with 4 bases in the middle. In germline, CDR1 is PRHDT, CDR2 FYEKMQ (reference sequence). The CDR3 has 10 residues. CDR3 residues: CASIREKLFF. The CDR3 DNA reads TGTGCCAGCATCCGTGAAAAACTGTTTTTT. Drawing the rest from reference TRBV13 and TRBJ1-4, the complete variable domain is AAGVIQSPRHLIKEKRETATLKCYPIPRHDTVYWYQQGPGQDPQFLISFYEKMQSDKGSIPDRFSAQQFSDYHSELNMSSLELGDSALYFCASIREKLFFGSGTQLSVL.

CDR3 region: CASSQVSTGGEKLFF. The CDR3 nucleotides read TGCGCCAGCAGCCAAGTATCGACAGGGGGTGAAAAACTGTTTTTT. The rearrangement links TRBV4-1 to TRBJ1-4, with TRBD1 matching over 9 bases. V was clipped by 1 base and J by 7 bases; unmatched bases: 4. Germline V lookup: CDR1 MGHRA, CDR2 YSYEKL. CDR3 length: 15 amino acids.

J is TRBJ1-3 and V is TRBV19; D is possibly TRBD1 (6 bases). Germline V CDR1 and CDR2: LNHDA, SQIVND (reference sequence). This CDR3 is built from 16 residues. Trimming took off 7 bases at V and 0 bases at J, with 16 bases between the two ends. The CDR3 bases are TGTGCCAGTAAAAGAAACCTACAGGGCTCTGGAAACACCATATATTTT. This encodes CASKRNLQGSGNTIYF.

This chain connects TRBV27 to TRBJ2-7, with D possibly being TRBD2 (5 bases). Germline V CDR1 and CDR2: MNHEY, SMNVEV (reference sequence). The CDR3 length is 14 residues. Deletions cut 3 bases from V and 3 bases from J, with 12 bases between. The DNA of the CDR3 is TGTGCCAGCAGTTTCCGGGGTGGGCGCTACGAGCAGTACTTC. Amino acid sequence: CASSFRGGRYEQYF.

The rearrangement links TRBV27 to TRBJ1-6; D not certain. V lost 4 bases and J lost 6, with 13 bases in between. The CDR3 runs 15 residues. Germline loops: CDR1 MNHEY, CDR2 SMNVEV (reference sequence). The CDR3 DNA reads TGTGCCAGCAGTTCCGTCTCCCCTCCTAATTCACCCCTCCACTTT. Residues: CASSSVSPPNSPLHF.

The chain couples TRBV14 to TRBJ2-1; 10 bases are shared with TRBD2. Germline loops: CDR1 SGHDN, CDR2 FVKESK. This CDR3 is 17 amino acids long. Trimming took 0 bases from V and 5 from J; bases not matched to a gene: 7. The CDR3 sequence is CASSQDRLAGANNEQFF. The CDR3 DNA reads as TGTGCCAGCAGCCAAGATCGCCTAGCGGGGGCAAACAATGAGCAGTTCTTC. The full variable domain, completed using reference TRBV14 and TRBJ2-1, is EAGVTQFPSHSVIEKGQTVTLRCDPISGHDNLYWYRRVMGKEIKFLLHFVKESKQDESGMPNNRFLAERTGGTYSTLKVQPAELEDSGVYFCASSQDRLAGANNEQFFGPGTRLTVL.

The gene calls are TRBV5-1 and TRBJ2-3, with 13 bases aligning to TRBD2. V was clipped by 5 bases and J by 0 bases; unmatched bases: 6. Per the germline V gene, CDR1 is SGHRS and CDR2 is YFSETQ. The CDR3 spans 17 residues. The CDR3 DNA reads as TGCGCCAGCAGTTCCGGGACTAGCGGGGTTAGCACAGATACGCAGTATTTT. Encoded protein: CASSSGTSGVSTDTQYF.